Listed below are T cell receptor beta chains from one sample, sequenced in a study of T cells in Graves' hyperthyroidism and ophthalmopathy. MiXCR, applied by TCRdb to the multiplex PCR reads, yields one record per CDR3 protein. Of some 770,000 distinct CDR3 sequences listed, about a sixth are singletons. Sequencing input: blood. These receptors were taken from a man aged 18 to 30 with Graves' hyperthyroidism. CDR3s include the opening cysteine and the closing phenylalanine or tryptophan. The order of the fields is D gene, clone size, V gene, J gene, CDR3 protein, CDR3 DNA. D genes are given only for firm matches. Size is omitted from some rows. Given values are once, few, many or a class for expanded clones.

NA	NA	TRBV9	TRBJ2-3	CASSPEVRTDTQYF	TGTGCCAGCAGCCCCGAGGTCCGCACAGATACGCAGTATTTT
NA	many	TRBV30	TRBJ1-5	CAWTTSVGQTNQPQHF	TGTGCCTGGACCACGTCGGTGGGACAAACGAATCAGCCCCAGCATTTT
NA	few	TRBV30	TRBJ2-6	CAWRGILAGANVLTF	TGTGCCTGGAGGGGGATTCTGGCTGGGGCCAACGTCCTGACTTTC
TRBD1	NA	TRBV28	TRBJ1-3	CASSWDRENTIYF	TGTGCCAGCAGTTGGGACAGGGAGAACACCATATATTTT
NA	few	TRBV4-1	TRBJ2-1	CASSQDPGTRTVEQFF	TGCGCCAGCAGCCAAGATCCCGGGACCAGAACCGTAGAGCAGTTCTTC
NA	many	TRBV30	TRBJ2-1	CAWSGIREMNNEQFF	TGTGCCTGGAGTGGAATCAGGGAAATGAACAATGAGCAGTTCTTC
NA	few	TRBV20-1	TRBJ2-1	CSGRRLSYNEQFF	TGCAGTGGTCGGCGGCTTTCCTACAATGAGCAGTTCTTC
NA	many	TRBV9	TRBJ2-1	CASSETGNGYNEQFF	TGTGCCAGCAGCGAGACCGGGAACGGCTACAATGAGCAGTTCTTC
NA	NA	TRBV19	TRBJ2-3	CASSIGTPPDTQYF	TGTGCCAGTAGTATCGGGACCCCTCCAGATACGCAGTATTTT
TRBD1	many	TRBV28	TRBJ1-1	CASSSWDRGLGTEAFF	TGTGCCAGCAGTTCCTGGGACAGGGGGCTGGGCACTGAAGCTTTCTTT
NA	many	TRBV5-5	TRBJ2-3	CASSLLRDSRGSTDTQYF	TGTGCCAGCAGCTTGCTTCGGGACTCTAGGGGTAGCACAGATACGCAGTATTTT
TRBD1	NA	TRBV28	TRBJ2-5	CASSLGSGQGAETQYF	TGTGCCAGCAGTTTGGGGTCGGGACAGGGGGCTGAGACCCAGTACTTC
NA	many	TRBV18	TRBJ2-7	CASSRGRETYEQYF	TGTGCCAGCTCAAGGGGGCGGGAGACCTACGAGCAGTACTTC
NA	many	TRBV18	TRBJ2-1	CASSPLAQPSSYNEQFF	TGTGCCAGCTCACCATTGGCCCAGCCCAGCTCCTACAATGAGCAGTTCTTC
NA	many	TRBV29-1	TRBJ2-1	CSVERNEQFF	TGCAGCGTTGAACGGAATGAGCAGTTCTTC
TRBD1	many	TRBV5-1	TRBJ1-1	CASSFAGTANTEAFF	TGCGCCAGCAGCTTCGCCGGGACAGCGAACACTGAAGCTTTCTTT